This T cell receptor (beta chain) was recovered during a study of CD8 T cells in ankylosing spondylitis. Study-wide points: According to the report, clones linked to the disease were significantly enriched in matched synovial fluid samples taken from ankylosing spondylitis patients. Relatively scarce in peripheral blood, disease-linked clones were CD8+. Ankylosing spondylitis blood seemed to carry a telltale TCR beta motif made of eight or nine highly homologous variants.

This clonotype was seen many times. Antigen unknown. The CDR3 spans 10 residues. V was trimmed by 5 bases and J by 14 bases, leaving 14 bases between them. CDR1 is SQVTM, CDR2 ANQGSEA, per germline. Quantitative 5'-RACE with molecular barcodes generated TCR beta libraries. Using its own MiXCR run on the 5' RACE reads, TCRdb lists one record per CDR3 protein. The sample holds more than 400,000 distinct CDR3 sequences; less than 6% are singletons and the top ten take roughly 3.3%. Input material: blood, either unsorted or a sorted T cell fraction (not recorded which). The chain links TRBV29-1 to TRBJ2-3, with D maybe TRBD2 (6 bases). The sequence derives from a male donor with ankylosing spondylitis. CDR3 in DNA: TGCAGCGTTCGGGACGTAGCGGTGTATTTT. The encoded protein is CSVRDVAVYF.